These T cell receptor beta chains were read from a single sample in a study of blood T cell repertoires in COVID-19. This table comes from immunoSEQ multiplex PCR, and its TCRdb copy is limited to in-frame clones, with some not included. The table lists 200,000 to 250,000 clones, around 90% of them singletons. Source material: peripheral blood. Receptor source: a man aged 55 to 70 with COVID-19, enrolled during active disease. CDR3s include the opening cysteine and the closing phenylalanine or tryptophan.

v_call | cdr3_length | cdr3_aa
TRBV3-1/TRBV3-2 | 11 | CASTGGGEQYF
TRBV6-6 | 15 | CASSYQPGVSTEAFF
TRBV5-4 | 16 | CASSFGGRVNTGELFF
TRBV19 | 13 | CASSTHINYEQYF
TRBV6-5 | 12 | CASNRNNSPLHF
TRBV11-2 | 15 | CASSLAGTGGTEAFF
TRBV5-1 | 11 | CASSLNGKLFF
TRBV27 | 15 | CASSLGLSSYNEQFF
TRBV7-2 | 16 | CASSLEASGTTDTQYF
TRBV5-4 | 13 | CASSIDSNYGYTF
TRBV5-4 | 15 | CASSLRLGWWDEQFF
TRBV19 | 14 | CASSIDQGYTEAFF
TRBV6-2/TRBV6-3 | 16 | CASSPWTGLIIYEQYF
TRBV21-1 | 16 | CASSKEWRQGRWEQYF
TRBV2 | 13 | CARGPSGNTEAFF
TRBV7-2 | 14 | CASSSTGTGETQYF
TRBV6-5 | 14 | CASRPGQGPYEQYF